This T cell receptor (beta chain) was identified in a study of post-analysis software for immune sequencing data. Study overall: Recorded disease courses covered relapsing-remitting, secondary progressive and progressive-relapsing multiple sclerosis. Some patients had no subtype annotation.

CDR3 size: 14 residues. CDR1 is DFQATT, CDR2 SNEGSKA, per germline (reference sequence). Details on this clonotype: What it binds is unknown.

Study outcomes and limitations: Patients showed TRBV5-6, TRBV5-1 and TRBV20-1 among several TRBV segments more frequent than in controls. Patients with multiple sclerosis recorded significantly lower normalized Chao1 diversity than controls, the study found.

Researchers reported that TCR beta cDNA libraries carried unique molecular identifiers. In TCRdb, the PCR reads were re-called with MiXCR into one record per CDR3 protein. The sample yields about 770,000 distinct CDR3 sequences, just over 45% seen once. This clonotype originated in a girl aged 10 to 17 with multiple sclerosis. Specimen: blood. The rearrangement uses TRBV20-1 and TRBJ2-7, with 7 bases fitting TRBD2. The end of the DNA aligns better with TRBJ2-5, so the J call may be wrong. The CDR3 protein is CSARDGAGPETQYF. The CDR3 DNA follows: TGCAGTGCTAGAGATGGAGCGGGACCAGAGACCCAGTACTTC.